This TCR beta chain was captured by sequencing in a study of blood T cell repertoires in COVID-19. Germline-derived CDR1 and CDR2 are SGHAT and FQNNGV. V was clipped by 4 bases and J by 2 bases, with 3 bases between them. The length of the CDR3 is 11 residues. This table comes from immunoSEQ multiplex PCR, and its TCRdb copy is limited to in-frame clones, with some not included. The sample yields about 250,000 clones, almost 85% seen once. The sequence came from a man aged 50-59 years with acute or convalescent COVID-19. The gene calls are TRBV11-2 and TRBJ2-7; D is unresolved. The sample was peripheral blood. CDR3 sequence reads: CASSSAYEQYF. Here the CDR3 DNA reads TGTGCCAGCAGCTCAGCCTACGAGCAGTACTTC.